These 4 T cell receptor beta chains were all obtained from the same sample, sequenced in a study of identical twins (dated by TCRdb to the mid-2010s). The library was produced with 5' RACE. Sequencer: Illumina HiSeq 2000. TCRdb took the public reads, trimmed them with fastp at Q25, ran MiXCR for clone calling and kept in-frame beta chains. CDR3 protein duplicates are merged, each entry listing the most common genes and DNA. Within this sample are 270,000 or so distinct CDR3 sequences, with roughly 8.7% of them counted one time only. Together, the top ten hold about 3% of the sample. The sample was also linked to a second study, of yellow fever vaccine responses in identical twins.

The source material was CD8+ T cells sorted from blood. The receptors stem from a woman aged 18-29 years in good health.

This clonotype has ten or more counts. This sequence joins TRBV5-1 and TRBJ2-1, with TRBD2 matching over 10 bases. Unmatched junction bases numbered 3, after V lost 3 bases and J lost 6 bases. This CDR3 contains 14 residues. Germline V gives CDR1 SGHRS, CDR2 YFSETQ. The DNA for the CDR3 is TGCGCCAGCAGCTCGCGGACTAGCGGCAATGAGCAGTTCTTC. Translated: CASSSRTSGNEQFF.

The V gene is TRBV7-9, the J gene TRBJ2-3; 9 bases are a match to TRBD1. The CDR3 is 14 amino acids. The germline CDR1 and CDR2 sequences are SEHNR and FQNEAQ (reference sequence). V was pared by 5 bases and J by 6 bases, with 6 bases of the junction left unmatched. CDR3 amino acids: CASSTRDRADTQYF. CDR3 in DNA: TGTGCCAGCAGCACCAGGGACAGGGCGGATACGCAGTATTTT. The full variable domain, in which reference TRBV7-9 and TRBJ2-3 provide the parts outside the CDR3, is DTGVSQNPRHKITKRGQNVTFRCDPISEHNRLYWYRQTLGQGPEFLTYFQNEAQLEKSRLLSDRFSAERPKGSFSTLEIQRTEQGDSAMYLCASSTRDRADTQYFGPGTRLTVL.

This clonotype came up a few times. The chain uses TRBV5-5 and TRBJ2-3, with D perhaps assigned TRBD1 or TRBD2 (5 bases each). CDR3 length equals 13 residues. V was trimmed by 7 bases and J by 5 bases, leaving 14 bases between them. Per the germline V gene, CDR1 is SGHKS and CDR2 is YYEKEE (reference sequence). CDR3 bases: TGTGCCAGCTGGACCGAGGGGTTAGATACGCAGTATTTT. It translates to CASWTEGLDTQYF.

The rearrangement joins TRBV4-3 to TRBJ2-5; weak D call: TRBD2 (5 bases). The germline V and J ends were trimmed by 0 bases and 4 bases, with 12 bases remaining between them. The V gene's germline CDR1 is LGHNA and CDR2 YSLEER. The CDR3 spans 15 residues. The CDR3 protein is CASSQDEGYGETQYF. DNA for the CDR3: TGCGCCAGCAGCCAAGATGAGGGATATGGAGAGACCCAGTACTTC.